The next 2 T cell receptor beta chains were all read from a single sample in a study of T cell repertoires in cytomegalovirus infection. For these receptors, no antigen is known. MiXCR, run by TCRdb on the reads, gives a single entry per CDR3 protein. The sample has around 43,000 distinct CDR3 sequences; roughly 22% are singletons. The sample was PBMCs, sequenced either directly or after in vitro stimulation (not recorded which). The source is a human donor in good health (CMV status not recorded). Some clones in this sample may be carry-over from other donors' samples.

The chain joins TRBV4-3 to TRBJ2-7, with D maybe TRBD1 (5 bases). The CDR3 runs to 15 residues. V lost 2 bases and J lost 3, with 14 bases in between. Per germline, CDR1 LGHNA and CDR2 YSLEER. Here the CDR3 reads CASSQLQGSIYEQYF. In nucleotides, the CDR3 is TGCGCCAGCAGCCAACTGCAGGGTTCTATCTACGAGCAGTACTTC.

This clonotype turned up a few times. The chain uses TRBV29-1 and TRBJ1-1, with TRBD1 matching 7 bases. Germline loops: CDR1 SQVTM, CDR2 ANQGSEA. The J segment lost 0 bases and the V segment lost 4 bases, leaving 11 bases of the junction unmatched. CDR3 size: 16 residues. As DNA, the CDR3 is TGCAGCGTTGCGGGCCGGGACAGAGAAATGAACACTGAAGCTTTCTTT. Translated: CSVAGRDREMNTEAFF.